The 12 T cell receptor beta chains listed next were all sequenced from one sample in a study of blood T cell repertoires in COVID-19. Profiled with immunoSEQ multiplex PCR; TCRdb holds only in-frame clones, not every one. Here the sample spans 100,000 to 150,000 clones, around 89% being singletons. Sequencing was done on a sample of peripheral blood. The receptors originated from a man in his 70s with active COVID-19.

The V gene is TRBV6-2 or TRBV6-3, the J gene TRBJ2-7, with D possibly TRBD2 on 5 matching bases. V lost 3 bases to trimming and J lost 1 base, with 16 bases between them. This CDR3 is built from 16 residues. Germline CDR1 is MNHEY and CDR2 is SVGEGT. The CDR3 loop is CASSYYGGPGSYEQYF. The DNA of the CDR3 is TGTGCCAGCAGTTATTATGGAGGACCGGGGTCCTACGAGCAGTACTTC.

V gene TRBV6-1 combines with J gene TRBJ2-2, with D possibly matching TRBD1 (6 bases). The CDR3 contains 15 residues. V dropped 3 bases and J dropped 0 bases, with 8 bases sitting between them. Germline V lookup: CDR1 MNHNS, CDR2 SASEGT. The CDR3 nucleotides are TGTGCCAGCAGTGATGAGGGGGCGAACACCGGGGAGCTGTTTTTT. Translation: CASSDEGANTGELFF.

This chain connects TRBV28 to TRBJ1-3; 9 bases agree with TRBD1. The V and J ends lost 8 bases and 2 bases, in that order; junction bases with no gene match: 4. This CDR3 spans 14 amino acids. Germline-derived CDR1 and CDR2 are MDHEN and SYDVKM. CDR3 DNA: TGTGCCAGCCTGAGGACAGGGGCTGGAAACACCATATATTTT. It codes for CASLRTGAGNTIYF. Supplemented by reference TRBV28 and TRBJ1-3, the full variable domain reads DVKVTQSSRYLVKRTGEKVFLECVQDMDHENMFWYRQDPGLGLRLIYFSYDVKMKEKGDIPEGYSVSREKKERFSLILESASTNQTSMYLCASLRTGAGNTIYFGEGSWLTVV.

The V call is TRBV19, the J call TRBJ2-2, with a tentative D call TRBD1 (5 bases). From germline, CDR1 is LNHDA and CDR2 SQIVND (reference sequence). The V end lost 3 bases, the J end lost 1 base, and 6 bases lay between the germline ends. The CDR3 covers 14 residues. CDR3 region: CASSIQGNTGELFF. Here the CDR3 DNA reads TGTGCCAGTAGTATCCAGGGGAACACCGGGGAGCTGTTTTTT.

The rearrangement joins TRBV28 to TRBJ1-2; D is perhaps TRBD1 (6 bases). The CDR3 is made up of 15 amino acids. V lost 9 bases, J lost 1 base, and 18 bases lay in between. Germline-derived CDR1 and CDR2 are MDHEN and SYDVKM. The DNA of the CDR3 is TGTGCCAGTTCCTTGGGCCAGGGGTTTAACTATGGCTACACCTTC. Translation: CASSLGQGFNYGYTF.

This chain joins TRBV9 and TRBJ1-1; a possible D gene is TRBD1 (6 bases). The length of the CDR3 is 17 residues. The V gene's germline CDR1 is SGDLS and CDR2 YYNGEE. Trimming shortened V by 0 bases and J by 2 bases, and 17 bases separated the two germline ends. The CDR3: CASSVAGTTIFNTEAFF. Written as DNA, the CDR3 is TGTGCCAGCAGCGTAGCCGGGACAACCATATTCAACACTGAAGCTTTCTTT.

Comments on this clone: The junction and the germline gene differ at one end; a read error may be behind it. The chain uses TRBV5-6 and TRBJ2-7; D perhaps matches TRBD1 (6 bases). Germline V gene data show CDR1 as SGHDT and CDR2 as YYEEEE. This CDR3 is built from 14 residues. The CDR3 nucleotides are TGTGCCAGCAGCTTTCCGGGACATATCGATATGACGGACTTC. It translates to CASSFPGHIDMTDF.

The chain employs TRBV19 and TRBJ2-7; TRBD2 agrees at 7 bases. CDR3 length equals 16 residues. Per germline, CDR1 LNHDA and CDR2 SQIVND (reference sequence). Trimming took 5 bases from V and 0 from J; bases not matched to a gene: 10. CDR3 sequence: CASSRPASGNSYEQYF. The CDR3, as DNA: TGTGCCAGTAGTCGGCCGGCCAGCGGGAACTCCTACGAGCAGTACTTC. The whole variable domain, filled in from reference TRBV19 and TRBJ2-7, reads DGGITQSPKYLFRKEGQNVTLSCEQNLNHDAMYWYRQDPGQGLRLIYYSQIVNDFQKGDIAEGYSVSREKKESFPLTVTSAQKNPTAFYLCASSRPASGNSYEQYFGPGTRLTVT.

The J gene is TRBJ1-6, the V gene TRBV27; TRBD1 matches 7 bases. The CDR3 has 15 amino acids. J was trimmed by 3 bases and V by 6 bases; bases with no gene match: 5. The germline CDR1 and CDR2 sequences are MNHEY and SMNVEV (reference sequence). This chain's CDR3 is CASRQGTNYNSPLHF. In nucleotides, the CDR3 is TGTGCCAGCAGACAGGGGACAAACTATAATTCACCCCTCCACTTT.

This chain connects TRBV4-3 to TRBJ2-3; no clear D gene. V shed 0 bases and J shed 4 bases, with 8 bases lying between them. From germline, CDR1 is LGHNA and CDR2 YSLEER. The CDR3 extends over 14 amino acids. DNA of the CDR3: TGCGCCAGCAGCCAAGATCCAGATTCAGATACGCAGTATTTT. As protein: CASSQDPDSDTQYF.

The chain combines TRBV3-1 (or the pseudogene TRBV3-2) with TRBJ2-7; 7 bases agree with TRBD2. This CDR3 is 15 amino acids long. Germline V lookup: CDR1 LGHDT, CDR2 YNNKEL (reference sequence). V dropped 3 bases and J dropped 1; count of bases not matched to a gene: 6. This CDR3 reads CASSHLADHSYEQYF. For the CDR3, the DNA is TGTGCCAGCAGCCACCTAGCGGACCATTCCTACGAGCAGTACTTC.

The chain has TRBV7-2 and TRBJ2-7; 7 nucleotides line up with TRBD1. V lost 6 bases to trimming and J lost 0 bases; unmatched junction nucleotides: 5. The CDR3 extends over 14 amino acids. Germline loops: CDR1 SGHTA, CDR2 FQGNSA. The CDR3 protein is CASRRQGSSYEQYF. CDR3 nucleotides: TGTGCCAGCAGGCGACAGGGTAGCTCCTACGAGCAGTACTTC.